This TCR beta chain was identified during a study of PD-1 blockade in classical Hodgkin lymphoma. Every one of the patients relapsed after autologous stem cell transplantation (brentuximab vedotin exposure was variable). To note about this clone: The antigen is unknown.

TCRdb's table, derived via immunoSEQ multiplex PCR, lists solely in-frame clones and lacks some. The sample consists of under 100,000 clones, roughly 91% of them appearing once. Study-level points and caveats: Relapsed/refractory patients reportedly had lower baseline diversity than newly diagnosed patients.

The starting material was peripheral blood mononuclear cells (PBMCs), obtained before the second cycle of nivolumab. This receptor was taken from a human donor with classical Hodgkin lymphoma.

As DNA, the CDR3 is TGTGCCAGCAGCGCCCGGACTAGCGTGTCCTACGAGCAGTACTTC. This sequence encodes CASSARTSVSYEQYF. This chain links TRBV13 with TRBJ2-7, with 9 bases aligning to TRBD2. This CDR3 contains 15 residues. Unmatched junction bases numbered 6, after V lost 5 bases and J lost 1 base. Germline V gene lookup returns CDR1 PRHDT and CDR2 FYEKMQ (reference sequence).